A selection of T cell receptor beta chains follows, all from one sample in a study of human T cells and chemical hapten exposure. TCRdb reprocessed the RACE reads via MiXCR and lists one record per CDR3 protein. The data show just over 350,000 distinct CDR3 sequences, with about 6% seen just once and about 6% held by the top ten. The starting material was whole blood, obtained in connection with sensitization to the hapten diphenylcyclopropenone (DPC). Receptors were obtained from a woman aged 18-29 years with alopecia areata. Some clones in this sample may be carry-over from other donors' samples. Both conserved end residues are part of each CDR3. A D gene is named only where the DNA matches it firmly. The size field is filled for only some rows; it gives once, few, many or a size class.

v_call	clone_size	j_call	d_call	cdr3_aa	cdr3_nt
TRBV5-1	.	TRBJ2-5	.	CASSYGTPQETQYF	TGCGCCAGCAGCTACGGGACTCCTCAAGAGACCCAGTACTTC
TRBV3-1	.	TRBJ2-7	TRBD2	CASSQGLAGEQYF	TGTGCCAGCAGCCAGGGACTAGCGGGGGAGCAGTACTTC
TRBV6-2/TRBV6-3	few	TRBJ2-5	TRBD2	CASSHGTSGGPEETQYF	TGTGCCAGCAGCCATGGTACTAGCGGGGGGCCGGAAGAGACCCAGTACTTC
TRBV18	many	TRBJ1-5	.	CASSPGGGFSQPQHF	TGTGCCAGCTCACCGGGAGGGGGTTTTTCTCAGCCCCAGCATTTT
TRBV5-5	many	TRBJ1-1	.	CASSLIPSNTEAFF	TGTGCCAGCAGCTTGATTCCCTCCAACACTGAAGCTTTCTTT
TRBV27	few	TRBJ1-6	.	CASTDSYNSPLHF	TGTGCCAGCACAGACTCCTATAATTCACCCCTCCACTTT
TRBV2	few	TRBJ1-1	TRBD1	CASNWDRRNTEAFF	TGTGCCAGCAATTGGGACAGAAGGAACACTGAAGCTTTCTTT
TRBV12-3/TRBV12-4	many	TRBJ1-2	TRBD1	CASSLGDRANYGYTF	TGTGCCAGCAGTTTAGGGGACAGAGCTAACTATGGCTACACCTTC
TRBV6-5	.	TRBJ2-1	TRBD2	CASSYSLAGGHNEQFF	TGTGCCAGCAGTTACTCACTAGCGGGAGGACACAATGAGCAGTTCTTC
TRBV6-2/TRBV6-3	many	TRBJ1-1	.	CASSPRTGYVSEAFF	TGTGCCAGCAGTCCGCGAACAGGGTATGTTTCCGAAGCTTTCTTT
TRBV6-5	.	TRBJ1-1	.	CASSAPENTEAFF	TGTGCCAGCAGTGCCCCCGAGAACACTGAAGCTTTCTTT
TRBV29-1	.	TRBJ2-3	TRBD2	CSVKKLAGVGTDTQYF	TGCAGCGTTAAGAAACTAGCGGGGGTGGGCACAGATACGCAGTATTTT
TRBV27	.	TRBJ2-5	.	CASSLRPEQETQYF	TGTGCCAGCAGTCTCCGACCCGAACAAGAGACCCAGTACTTC
TRBV5-1	many	TRBJ2-5	.	CASRAWGLQETQYF	TGCGCCAGCAGAGCATGGGGACTCCAAGAGACCCAGTACTTC
TRBV25-1	few	TRBJ1-1	.	CASRGRQNTEAFF	TGTGCCAGCCGGGGCAGGCAGAACACTGAAGCTTTCTTT
TRBV27	.	TRBJ1-2	.	CASSLFSRTVLGYTF	TGTGCCAGCAGCCTTTTCTCCCGGACAGTTTTGGGCTACACCTTC
TRBV4-1	.	TRBJ2-7	TRBD1	CASSQGTGVAEQYF	TGCGCCAGCAGCCAAGGGACAGGGGTTGCCGAGCAGTACTTC
TRBV12-3/TRBV12-4	few	TRBJ2-5	.	CASSPARQGETQYF	TGTGCCAGCAGCCCGGCTCGTCAGGGTGAGACCCAGTACTTC
TRBV4-3	medium-sized	TRBJ2-1	TRBD1	CASSQDNGQGNEQFF	TGCGCCAGCAGCCAAGATAATGGACAGGGGAATGAGCAGTTCTTC
TRBV29-1	many	TRBJ1-1	.	CSVDRKTDEAFF	TGCAGCGTTGACCGCAAGACCGATGAAGCTTTCTTT
TRBV7-3	many	TRBJ1-1	.	CASSLRGIKGSEAFF	TGTGCCAGCAGCTTAAGAGGGATTAAGGGTAGTGAAGCTTTCTTT
TRBV3-1	many	TRBJ1-2	.	CASSQEGPNYGYTF	TGTGCCAGCAGCCAAGAGGGTCCTAACTATGGCTACACCTTC
TRBV5-1	many	TRBJ1-2	.	CASSLYSYGYTF	TGCGCCAGCAGCTTGTACAGCTATGGCTACACCTTC
TRBV4-2	many	TRBJ1-6	.	CASSQVGGQAESPLHF	TGTGCCAGCAGCCAAGTGGGAGGGCAGGCGGAGTCACCCCTCCACTTT
TRBV7-2	few	TRBJ2-3	TRBD2	CASSRTSLTDTQYF	TGTGCCAGCAGCCGGACTAGCCTCACAGATACGCAGTATTTT
TRBV21-1	few	TRBJ1-4	.	CASMSGQGANYATNEKLFF	TGTGCCAGCATGAGTGGACAGGGGGCGAATTATGCAACTAATGAAAAACTGTTTTTT
TRBV4-3	many	TRBJ2-5	.	CASSQDGGGGGEETQYF	TGCGCCAGCAGCCAAGATGGGGGCGGCGGGGGAGAAGAGACCCAGTACTTC
TRBV2	.	TRBJ2-7	.	CANSEEQLYYEQYF	TGTGCCAACAGTGAAGAACAGCTGTACTACGAGCAGTACTTC
TRBV6-1	many	TRBJ1-2	TRBD1	CASSVGTASSRGSYTF	TGTGCCAGCAGTGTCGGGACAGCGAGCTCACGAGGAAGCTACACCTTC
TRBV7-9	many	TRBJ1-1	.	CASSFPVGADSEAFF	TGTGCCAGCAGCTTTCCCGTGGGGGCCGACTCTGAAGCTTTCTTT
TRBV6-1	.	TRBJ2-3	.	CASSEAKGNTQYF	TGTGCCAGCAGTGAAGCGAAAGGGAACACGCAGTATTTT